The clone carrying this TCR beta chain was counted at least ten times. Its antigen is as yet unknown. This entry is derived from a study of early T cells in non-severe SARS-CoV-2 infection. Study summary: From unsorted whole blood, bulk RNA was sequenced, and the chains remained unpaired.

V shed 4 bases and J 5 bases; nucleotides not matched to a gene: 8. The germline CDR1 and CDR2 sequences are SGHNT and YYREEE (reference sequence). This CDR3 region has 14 residues. Molecules of cDNA were individually given unique molecular identifiers that were attached to them. TCRdb reanalysed the 5' RACE reads using MiXCR and keeps one entry per CDR3 protein. Of more than 65,000 distinct CDR3 sequences detected, around 12% appear once; the ten largest clones hold 0.95% to 1.5%. Points from the study as a whole: VDJdb-based matching was biased toward anti-spike CD8 responses and missed private and CD4 specificities.

This chain connects TRBV5-4 to TRBJ2-7, with 8 bases identical to TRBD2. The specimen sequenced was whole blood. This TCR came from an adult who was a healthcare worker with PCR-confirmed SARS-CoV-2 infection or an uninfected control (not recorded which). This CDR3 reads CASSAPGLVNEQYF. In nucleotides, the CDR3 is TGTGCCAGCAGCGCCCCGGGACTAGTAAACGAGCAGTACTTC.